Shown below are 21 T cell receptor beta chains from a single sample sequenced in a study of blood T cell repertoires in COVID-19. The repertoire was sequenced with immunoSEQ multiplex PCR; TCRdb's copy has only in-frame clones and lacks some. The table includes some 190,000 clones, about 91% detected once. Sequenced input: PBMCs or T cells enriched from blood (not recorded which). Every receptor here comes from a woman between 35 and 50 years old with acute COVID-19.

This rearrangement joins TRBV3-1 (or the pseudogene TRBV3-2) to TRBJ2-7; 9 bases match TRBD1. The CDR3 is made up of 17 amino acids. The V gene end was trimmed by 2 bases and the J gene end by 6 bases; junction bases not matched to a gene: 14. Germline V gene lookup returns CDR1 LGHDT and CDR2 YNNKEL (reference sequence). In nucleotides, the CDR3 is TGTGCCAGCAGCCAAACGTTACAGGGGGCCGAATTCTCCGAGCAGTACTTC. It yields the protein CASSQTLQGAEFSEQYF.

The gene calls are TRBV28 and TRBJ1-6; 9 bases are shared with TRBD1. Germline V CDR1 and CDR2: MDHEN, SYDVKM. This CDR3 is 16 amino acids long. V was clipped by 4 bases and J by 4 bases; unmatched bases: 5. The CDR3 is CASSSGTGTYNSPLHF. Here the CDR3 DNA reads TGTGCCAGCAGTTCCGGGACAGGGACTTATAATTCACCCCTCCACTTT.

The table lists this clone with a count of one. V is TRBV7-2 and J is TRBJ1-5, with a weak D call TRBD1 (6 bases). V lost 5 bases, J lost 4 bases, and 18 bases lay in between. Germline values: CDR1 SGHTA, CDR2 FQGNSA. This CDR3 contains 16 residues. CDR3 loop: CASSKDSLYPNQPQHF. The CDR3 DNA is TGTGCCAGCAGCAAGGACAGCCTTTACCCTAATCAGCCCCAGCATTTT. The variable domain in full, completed from reference TRBV7-2 and TRBJ1-5, reads GAGVSQSPSNKVTEKGKDVELRCDPISGHTALYWYRQSLGQGLEFLIYFQGNSAPDKSGLPSDRFSAERTGGSVSTLTIQRTQQEDSAVYLCASSKDSLYPNQPQHFGDGTRLSIL.

The genes are TRBV11-2 and TRBJ1-1; D is undetermined. The CDR3 has 13 residues. V was shortened by 2 bases and J by 1 base, with 5 bases between the two germline ends. The germline CDR1 and CDR2 sequences are SGHAT and FQNNGV. The CDR3 nucleotides read TGTGCCAGCAGCTTATCAGGGAACACTGAAGCTTTCTTT. Protein: CASSLSGNTEAFF. Full variable domain (missing parts from reference TRBV11-2 and TRBJ1-1): EAGVAQSPRYKIIEKRQSVAFWCNPISGHATLYWYQQILGQGPKLLIQFQNNGVVDDSQLPKDRFSAERLKGVDSTLKIQPAKLEDSAVYLCASSLSGNTEAFFGQGTRLTVV.

The V call is TRBV18, the J call TRBJ2-7; maybe TRBD2 (7 bases). The germline CDR1 and CDR2 sequences are KGHSH and LQKENI. The length of the CDR3 is 15 residues. V was trimmed by 3 bases and J by 2 bases, leaving 14 bases between them. This CDR3 is CASSPGAGAPYEQYF. The CDR3 nucleotides read TGTGCCAGCTCACCGGGGGCGGGGGCCCCCTACGAGCAGTACTTC.

This clone was seen a few times. The chain recombines TRBV7-9 with TRBJ2-7, with D unclear. CDR1 SEHNR and CDR2 FQNEAQ come from the germline V gene (reference sequence). The length of the CDR3 is 11 residues. Trimming pared 9 bases from V and 4 bases from J, leaving 10 bases between. The CDR3 reads CASAYLYEQYF. In DNA, the CDR3 is TGTGCCAGTGCGTATCTTTACGAGCAGTACTTC.

This clone occurred a few times. Other DNA variants within this sample encode the same CDR3. V usage is TRBV19 and J usage is TRBJ1-4; 9 bases agree with TRBD1. V shed 3 bases, J shed 7 bases, and the junction held 3 bases outside the gene matches. This CDR3 contains 14 residues. Germline loops: CDR1 LNHDA, CDR2 SQIVND (reference sequence). The CDR3 coding sequence is TGTGCCAGTAGTATTGGGACAGGGCCTGAAAAACTGTTTTTT. Translation gives CASSIGTGPEKLFF.

The V gene is TRBV12-5, the J gene TRBJ1-6, with D maybe TRBD1 (6 bases). Trimming left V 1 base short and J 0 bases short, with 13 bases between. CDR3 length: 18 residues. Germline V gene sequence: CDR1 LGHNT, CDR2 FRNRAP. CDR3 sequence reads: CASGLAFGTSSYNSPLHF. The CDR3 region has the DNA TGTGCTAGTGGTTTGGCGTTCGGGACAAGCTCCTATAATTCACCCCTCCACTTT.

This clone was observed a single time. The chain employs TRBV24-1 and TRBJ2-2; 8 bases are a match to TRBD1. Germline CDR1 reads KGHDR; CDR2 reads SFDVKD. The CDR3 runs 15 residues. With V trimmed by 6 bases and J by 4 bases, 6 bases remained unmatched. The CDR3 here is CATSKQGASTGELFF. The CDR3 DNA follows: TGTGCCACCAGTAAGCAGGGGGCTTCCACCGGGGAGCTGTTTTTT.

This sequence joins TRBV14 and TRBJ2-2; D may be TRBD2 (5 bases). CDR1 and CDR2 from the germline V gene are SGHDN and FVKESK. The CDR3 has 17 residues. V was cut by 0 bases and J by 3 bases, with 14 bases left in between. CDR3 sequence (DNA): TGTGCCAGCAGCCAAGATAGTCGGTGGCGGGACACCGGGGAGCTGTTTTTT. It yields the protein CASSQDSRWRDTGELFF.

V and J are TRBV5-4 and TRBJ1-2; D ambiguous. The CDR3 sequence is 13 residues long. In germline, CDR1 is SGHNT, CDR2 YYREEE (reference sequence). Trimming took 0 bases from V and 1 from J, leaving 4 bases between them. The CDR3 sequence is CASSLGSNYGYTF. CDR3 DNA: TGTGCCAGCAGCTTGGGCAGTAACTATGGCTACACCTTC.

In DNA, the CDR3 is TGCGCCAGCAGCTTGGAGGGAGGCGGACTCCGAGATGCTAATGAAAAACTGTTTTTT. Its protein product is CASSLEGGGLRDANEKLFF. This chain uses TRBV5-1 with TRBJ1-4; D is unclear. CDR3 length: 19 residues. V was trimmed by 0 bases and J by 3 bases, leaving 21 bases between them. Germline V gene sequence: CDR1 SGHRS, CDR2 YFSETQ.

The rearrangement links TRBV15 to TRBJ2-4; the match to TRBD1 covers 8 bases. The junction had 9 bases not matched to a gene; V was cut back by 1 base and J by 4 bases. The CDR3 spans 17 residues. Germline V gives CDR1 LNHNV, CDR2 YYDKDF (reference sequence). In nucleotides, the CDR3 is TGTGCCACCAGCAGAGGGGACCCGGACAGGGTGAAAAACATTCAGTACTTC. Protein sequence: CATSRGDPDRVKNIQYF.

The chain combines TRBV30 with TRBJ2-1, with 9 positions matching TRBD1. This CDR3 contains 16 residues. With 0 bases clipped from V and 9 bases from J, the junction kept 12 bases outside the gene matches. Germline V gene lookup returns CDR1 GTSNPN and CDR2 SVGIG (reference sequence). The CDR3 is CAWSVQGTGKSVEQFF. In DNA form, the CDR3 reads TGTGCCTGGAGTGTACAGGGGACAGGGAAATCCGTTGAGCAGTTCTTC.

The J gene is TRBJ2-7, the V gene TRBV28, with D unresolved. Germline assignment: CDR1 MDHEN and CDR2 SYDVKM. The CDR3 consists of 11 residues. The V end lost 6 bases, the J end lost 5 bases, and 8 bases lay between the germline ends. CDR3 sequence reads: CASRSFNEQYF. The CDR3 DNA reads TGTGCCAGCAGGAGTTTCAACGAGCAGTACTTC.

This chain uses TRBV10-3 with TRBJ1-2, with D possibly matching TRBD1 (5 bases). Trimming shortened V by 4 bases and J by 8 bases, and 14 bases separated the two germline ends. The CDR3 loop spans 13 amino acids. The V gene's germline CDR1 is ENHRY and CDR2 SYGVKD. The CDR3 loop reads CAISATGERGYTF. The CDR3 nucleotides read TGTGCCATCAGTGCCACGGGGGAGCGCGGCTACACCTTC.

This rearrangement joins TRBV10-2 to TRBJ1-6, with TRBD1 matching over 9 bases. The CDR3 runs 14 residues. Unmatched junction bases numbered 2, after V lost 6 bases and J lost 5 bases. Germline V CDR1 and CDR2: WSHSY, SAAADI. CDR3 nucleotide sequence: TGCGCCAGCAGCGGGGACAGGGATAATTCACCCCTCCACTTT. Translating gives CASSGDRDNSPLHF.

This clone was recorded once. V is TRBV3-1 (or the pseudogene TRBV3-2) and J is TRBJ2-1, with 11 bases identical to TRBD2. The CDR3 extends over 18 amino acids. The germline V gene encodes CDR1 LGHDT and CDR2 YNNKEL (reference sequence). Germline trimming cut 4 bases from V and 7 bases from J; bases unmatched to any gene: 15. Here the CDR3 reads CASSRKRAGLAGGNEQFF. CDR3 bases: TGTGCCAGCAGCCGGAAGAGGGCTGGACTAGCGGGTGGAAATGAGCAGTTCTTC.

The chain carries TRBV18 and TRBJ2-6; 7 bases line up with TRBD1. This CDR3 region has 17 residues. Losses at the gene ends were 3 bases for V and 4 bases for J; bases not matched to a gene: 9. Germline-derived CDR1 and CDR2 are KGHSH and LQKENI. Here the CDR3 DNA reads TGTGCCAGCTCACCCCAGGAGACAGGGTCCGGGGCCAACGTCCTGACTTTC. It is translated as CASSPQETGSGANVLTF.

The rearrangement joins TRBV2 to TRBJ1-6; D is unresolved. Germline CDR1 is SNHLY and CDR2 is FYNNEI. Trimming shortened V by 3 bases and J by 0 bases, and 9 bases separated the two germline ends. This CDR3 spans 16 amino acids. The CDR3 DNA follows: TGTGCCAGCAGTGAGGGCTCCAGCTCCTATAATTCACCCCTCCACTTT. It encodes CASSEGSSSYNSPLHF.

The rearrangement uses TRBV30 and TRBJ1-4; no reliable D call. The CDR3 runs 14 residues. CDR1 GTSNPN and CDR2 SVGIG come from the germline V gene (reference sequence). The V end was cut by 3 bases, the J end by 8 bases, with 16 bases between. Written as DNA, the CDR3 is TGTGCCTGGAGAGCGGGAGGGAAGGTGGAAAAACTGTTTTTT. Protein product: CAWRAGGKVEKLFF.